This record covers a single T cell receptor beta chain. Individuals aged roughly 18 to 100 years were recruited from about two dozen US areas. This CDR3 has 15 residues. The V end lost 9 bases, the J end lost 5 bases, and 22 bases lay between the germline ends. Germline V gene sequence: CDR1 LNHDA, CDR2 SQIVND (reference sequence). This sample is part of a study of blood T cell repertoires in COVID-19. Method: immunoSEQ multiplex PCR; TCRdb's copy keeps in-frame clones and lacks some. The table lists fewer than 350,000 clones, 75% to 90% of them singletons. The sequenced sample was PBMCs or T cells enriched from blood (not recorded which). The receptor's source is a woman aged 45-65 years who had recovered from COVID-19. The chain joins TRBV19 to TRBJ1-1; maybe TRBD1 (6 bases). The CDR3 region has the DNA TGTGCCAGCCATACCCGAACCAGGGGTTTTACTGAAGCTTTCTTT. Amino acid sequence: CASHTRTRGFTEAFF.